The 30 T cell receptor beta chains given below trace back to one sample, sequenced in a study of human T cells and chemical hapten exposure. Indicated time point: patch test 3, about 24 weeks after DPC sensitization. The treatment was: therapeutic diphenylcyclopropenone sensitization with weekly scalp DPC. TCRdb reprocessed the RACE reads via MiXCR and lists one record per CDR3 protein. This table holds fewer than 200,000 distinct CDR3 sequences, roughly 25% found once. Sequencing used whole blood, obtained in connection with sensitization to the hapten diphenylcyclopropenone (DPC). The receptors originated from a woman aged 18-29 years with alopecia areata. Some clones in this sample may be carry-over from other donors' samples.

This clonotype was seen more than once but under ten times. The chain has TRBV11-2 and TRBJ1-1; no clear D. The germline V and J ends were trimmed by 2 bases and 5 bases, with 12 bases remaining between them. Germline CDR1 reads SGHAT; CDR2 reads FQNNGV. The CDR3 runs 14 residues. The CDR3 region is CASSLNAGVTEAFF. The CDR3 DNA reads TGTGCCAGCAGCTTAAATGCAGGCGTGACTGAAGCTTTCTTT.

V is TRBV7-2 and J is TRBJ2-5, with 7 positions matching TRBD2. The CDR3 is 18 residues long. Germline CDR1 is SGHTA and CDR2 is FQGNSA. V shed 5 bases and J 5 bases; nucleotides not matched to a gene: 20. In DNA form, the CDR3 reads TGTGCCAGCAGCCCGAGGAGTGGCGGGAGACTTGGAACCGAGACCCAGTACTTC. The encoded protein is CASSPRSGGRLGTETQYF.

V gene TRBV29-1 combines with J gene TRBJ2-1; the D gene is possibly TRBD1 (5 bases). Germline CDR1 is SQVTM and CDR2 is ANQGSEA. V was shortened by 6 bases and J by 2 bases, with 8 bases between the two germline ends. CDR3 length: 12 residues. The CDR3 loop is CSVGQPYNEQFF. CDR3 sequence (DNA): TGCAGCGTGGGGCAGCCCTACAATGAGCAGTTCTTC.

The V and J genes are TRBV3-1 and TRBJ1-4; D unresolved. The V gene's germline CDR1 is LGHDT and CDR2 YNNKEL (reference sequence). The CDR3 has 13 residues. Trimming pared 2 bases from V and 8 bases from J, leaving 9 bases between. CDR3 amino acids: CASSQTGREKLFF. As DNA, the CDR3 is TGTGCCAGCAGCCAAACTGGGAGGGAAAAACTGTTTTTT.

V is TRBV7-6 and J is TRBJ1-3, with D maybe TRBD1 (5 bases). CDR1 and CDR2 (germline): SGHVS, FNYEAQ. V was pared by 2 bases and J by 3 bases, with 17 bases between. The CDR3 spans 17 residues. The CDR3 here is CASSLNDFRVHGNTIYF. The DNA for the CDR3 is TGTGCCAGCAGCTTAAACGATTTCAGGGTGCATGGAAACACCATATATTTT.

The sample holds a few counts of this clonotype. This chain joins TRBV29-1 and TRBJ2-5, with a weak D call TRBD2 (6 bases). V was shortened by 8 bases and J by 1 base, with 11 bases between the two germline ends. CDR3 length: 12 amino acids. Germline assignment: CDR1 SQVTM and CDR2 ANQGSEA. For the CDR3, the DNA is TGCAGCATTAGCGGCCCCCAAGAGACCCAGTACTTC. Amino acids: CSISGPQETQYF.

This chain joins TRBV24-1 and TRBJ1-1; tentatively, D is TRBD1 (6 bases). This CDR3 spans 13 amino acids. CDR1 is KGHDR and CDR2 is SFDVKD in the germline V gene. Trimming stripped 11 bases from V and 4 bases from J, with 16 bases between. For the CDR3, the DNA is TGTGCCAGCGGGACACTTTCCAGCACTGAAGCTTTCTTT. Translation gives CASGTLSSTEAFF.

V is TRBV3-1 and J is TRBJ1-1, with TRBD1 as a possible D gene (5 bases). This CDR3 is 12 amino acids long. V lost 8 bases to trimming and J lost 4 bases, with 11 bases between them. Germline CDR1 LGHDT, CDR2 YNNKEL (reference sequence). The CDR3, as DNA: TGTGCCAGCTCTCTGGGGCCCACTGAAGCTTTCTTT. It translates to CASSLGPTEAFF.

The rearrangement links TRBV20-1 to TRBJ1-5; D is unresolved. This CDR3 is built from 11 residues. In germline, CDR1 is DFQATT, CDR2 SNEGSKA (reference sequence). V lost 0 bases to trimming and J lost 11 bases, with 8 bases between them. The CDR3, as DNA: TGCAGTGCTAGAGATCGCGAGGCCCAGCATTTT. Translated: CSARDREAQHF.

This clonotype appeared a few times. This sequence joins TRBV24-1 and TRBJ2-3; D gene uncertain. Trimming removed 4 bases from V and 1 base from J, with 5 bases in between. This CDR3 has 13 residues. Looked up from germline, CDR1 is KGHDR and CDR2 is SFDVKD. CDR3 protein: CATSDQGTDTQYF. The CDR3 DNA follows: TGTGCCACCAGTGACCAGGGCACAGATACGCAGTATTTT.

The V call is TRBV11-1, the J call TRBJ2-3, with D hard to call. The CDR3 extends over 15 amino acids. Germline V CDR1 and CDR2: SGHAT, FQDESV (reference sequence). V was pared by 4 bases and J by 0 bases, with 11 bases between. As DNA, the CDR3 is TGTGCCAGCAGCTCTCCGACCACCAGCACAGATACGCAGTATTTT. Translating gives CASSSPTTSTDTQYF.

This chain joins TRBV2 and TRBJ2-6; 11 bases map to TRBD2. This CDR3 is built from 18 residues. V lost 6 bases to trimming and J lost 0 bases; unmatched junction nucleotides: 7. The germline CDR1 and CDR2 sequences are SNHLY and FYNNEI. The CDR3 nucleotides are TGTGCCAGCAGATGGGGACTAGCGGTCCTCTCTGGGGCCAACGTCCTGACTTTC. Its protein product is CASRWGLAVLSGANVLTF.

A single count supports this clonotype. The V call is TRBV5-6, the J call TRBJ2-3; weak D call: TRBD2 (5 bases). V was cut by 4 bases and J by 4 bases, with 10 bases left in between. Germline V gene data show CDR1 as SGHDT and CDR2 as YYEEEE. The CDR3 extends over 13 amino acids. CDR3 amino acids: CASSPRLPDTQYF. CDR3 nucleotides: TGTGCCAGCAGCCCACGACTACCAGATACGCAGTATTTT.

This chain connects TRBV29-1 to TRBJ2-7; 11 bases map to TRBD2. Per the germline V gene, CDR1 is SQVTM and CDR2 is ANQGSEA. This CDR3 is built from 13 residues. With 7 bases clipped from V and 2 bases from J, the junction kept 4 bases outside the gene matches. This CDR3 reads CSALAGGPYEQYF. Written as DNA, the CDR3 is TGCAGCGCCTTAGCGGGAGGGCCCTACGAGCAGTACTTC.

This chain links TRBV12-3 or TRBV12-4 with TRBJ2-1; 11 nucleotides align to TRBD2. CDR3 length equals 16 residues. After removal of 3 bases from V and 0 bases from J, the junction contained 1 base not matched to a gene. The CDR3 protein is CASSFLAGGSYNEQFF. The CDR3 DNA reads TGTGCCAGCAGTTTCCTAGCGGGAGGCTCCTACAATGAGCAGTTCTTC.

In its sample, this clonotype was seen a few times. The rearrangement joins TRBV6-6 to TRBJ2-1; D is unresolved. This CDR3 region has 13 residues. CDR1 and CDR2 (germline): MNHNY, SVGAGI (reference sequence). V dropped 4 bases and J dropped 8 bases, with 12 bases sitting between them. The CDR3 here is CASSSTESDEQFF. CDR3 DNA sequence: TGTGCCAGCAGTTCTACCGAGTCGGATGAGCAGTTCTTC.

This clonotype was seen more than once but under ten times. The chain has TRBV20-1 and TRBJ2-1; TRBD2 agrees at 11 bases. CDR3 length: 14 amino acids. Losses at the gene ends were 4 bases for V and 5 bases for J; bases not matched to a gene: 4. Germline V lookup: CDR1 DFQATT, CDR2 SNEGSKA (reference sequence). In nucleotides, the CDR3 is TGCAGTGCTATACTAGCGGGGGCCCACAATGAGCAGTTCTTC. Translation: CSAILAGAHNEQFF.

V usage is TRBV12-3 or TRBV12-4 and J usage is TRBJ1-6; D may be TRBD1 (5 bases). There are 16 residues in the CDR3. Trimming removed 0 bases from V and 9 bases from J, with 15 bases in between. The CDR3 region is CASSLAAAGFFSPLHF. CDR3 coding DNA: TGTGCCAGCAGTTTAGCGGCGGCAGGGTTCTTTTCACCCCTCCACTTT.

The rearrangement joins TRBV7-2 to TRBJ2-7; 9 bases are a match to TRBD2. The J segment lost 6 bases and the V segment lost 1 base, leaving 13 bases of the junction unmatched. The CDR3 has 17 residues. In germline, CDR1 is SGHTA, CDR2 FQGNSA. CDR3 residues: CASSLVNPLAGYSEQYF. CDR3 DNA sequence: TGTGCCAGCAGCTTAGTGAACCCTCTAGCGGGATATAGCGAGCAGTACTTC.

This rearrangement joins TRBV2 to TRBJ1-1; 7 bases map to TRBD1. Germline assignment: CDR1 SNHLY and CDR2 FYNNEI. V trimming: 7 bases; J trimming: 1 base; junction bases outside the gene matches: 6. There are 14 residues in the CDR3. The CDR3 region is CASTGGRGNTEAFF. CDR3 bases: TGTGCCAGCACAGGGGGACGGGGGAACACTGAAGCTTTCTTT. Looking up the rest from reference TRBV2 and TRBJ1-1 gives the full variable domain: EPEVTQTPSHQVTQMGQEVILRCVPISNHLYFYWYRQILGQKVEFLVSFYNNEISEKSEIFDDQFSVERPDGSNFTLKIRSTKLEDSAMYFCASTGGRGNTEAFFGQGTRLTVV.

This clonotype has just a few counts. Written as DNA, the CDR3 is TGCAGCGTTGCCCGGGACAGGGTCAACTATGGCTACACCTTC. It codes for CSVARDRVNYGYTF. This sequence joins TRBV29-1 and TRBJ1-2, with 9 bases aligning to TRBD1. With 4 bases clipped from V and 2 bases from J, the junction kept 5 bases outside the gene matches. Per the germline V gene, CDR1 is SQVTM and CDR2 is ANQGSEA. The CDR3 extends over 14 amino acids.

There are many counts of this clonotype. The V gene is TRBV11-2, the J gene TRBJ2-2, with D hard to call. Per germline, CDR1 SGHAT and CDR2 FQNNGV. The V end lost 2 bases, the J end lost 3 bases, and 4 bases lay between the germline ends. The CDR3 has 13 amino acids. The CDR3 is CASSLLDTGELFF. CDR3 DNA: TGTGCCAGCAGCTTACTGGACACCGGGGAGCTGTTTTTT.

This clonotype has just a few counts. This CDR3 reads CSASKRGRGETQYF. CDR3 nucleotides: TGCAGTGCTAGTAAGCGGGGCAGGGGAGAGACCCAGTACTTC. The chain employs TRBV20-1 and TRBJ2-5; D might be TRBD2 (7 bases). Trimming took off 3 bases at V and 4 bases at J, with 15 bases between the two ends. The V gene's germline CDR1 is DFQATT and CDR2 SNEGSKA (reference sequence). The CDR3 loop spans 14 amino acids.

This clonotype was found many times. The chain couples TRBV28 to TRBJ1-5; D gene unclear. The V end was cut by 3 bases, the J end by 2 bases, with 14 bases between. Germline V gives CDR1 MDHEN, CDR2 SYDVKM. There are 16 residues in the CDR3. As DNA, the CDR3 is TGTGCCAGCAGTTTCGTTACCCGAGGAGGCAATCAGCCCCAGCATTTT. As protein: CASSFVTRGGNQPQHF.

The rearrangement joins TRBV7-2 to TRBJ1-4; perhaps TRBD1 as D (5 bases). Germline-derived CDR1 and CDR2 are SGHTA and FQGNSA. Deletions cut 0 bases from V and 0 bases from J, with 8 bases between. The CDR3 extends over 16 amino acids. In DNA form, the CDR3 reads TGTGCCAGCAGCTTAGCCGGGGCCGCAACTAATGAAAAACTGTTTTTT. Amino acids: CASSLAGAATNEKLFF.

The genes are TRBV4-3 and TRBJ2-1, with TRBD2 identical over 12 bases. Trimming cost V 4 bases and J 4 bases; bases outside gene matches: 5. CDR1 and CDR2 (germline): LGHNA, YSLEER. The CDR3 is 16 amino acids. For the CDR3, the DNA is TGCGCCAGCAGCCGAAGACTAGCGGGGGATTACAATGAGCAGTTCTTC. This codes for CASSRRLAGDYNEQFF.

This clonotype showed up just a few times. The J gene is TRBJ2-7, the V gene TRBV2; perhaps TRBD2 as D (6 bases). Germline CDR1 SNHLY, CDR2 FYNNEI. Trimming removed 7 bases at V and 5 bases at J, with 12 bases between. The CDR3 is 12 amino acids. CDR3 loop: CASKELAHEQYF. Written as DNA, the CDR3 is TGTGCCAGCAAGGAACTAGCCCACGAGCAGTACTTC.

This clonotype was counted only a few times. V gene TRBV4-1 combines with J gene TRBJ2-7; TRBD2 matches at 12 bases. J gave up 3 bases and V 4 bases, and 4 bases lay outside the gene matches. Germline CDR1 is MGHRA and CDR2 is YSYEKL. The CDR3 consists of 15 residues. As DNA, the CDR3 is TGCGCCAGCAGCCCCCGACTAGCGGGAGTCTACGAGCAGTACTTC. Protein: CASSPRLAGVYEQYF.

Only a few counts were recorded for this clonotype. The CDR3 reads CASSLVGLNQPQHF. The CDR3 DNA sequence: TGTGCCAGCAGCTTAGTGGGTCTCAATCAGCCCCAGCATTTT. The chain combines TRBV7-2 with TRBJ1-5, with D unclear. V lost 1 base, J lost 3 bases, and 7 bases lay in between. CDR3 length: 14 amino acids. CDR1 and CDR2 from the germline V gene are SGHTA and FQGNSA.

This clonotype has more than one count but fewer than ten. The chain is built from TRBV4-3 and TRBJ1-1; 8 nucleotides line up with TRBD1. CDR3 length equals 17 residues. Unmatched junction bases numbered 12, after V lost 1 base and J lost 5 bases. The germline gives CDR1 LGHNA, CDR2 YSLEER. The DNA for the CDR3 is TGCGCCAGCAGCCAAGCCAGGGGGCTATCCCAAGTTACTGAAGCTTTCTTT. Amino acid sequence: CASSQARGLSQVTEAFF.